This record looks at one T cell receptor (beta chain) sequence and its context. Once RNA had been extracted, it was reverse transcribed into cDNA to act as the sequencing template. Libraries were prepared by immunoSEQ multiplex PCR; TCRdb keeps only in-frame clonotypes and omits some of them. The sample lists nearly 110,000 clones; less than 90% were seen once. V lost 2 bases, J lost 5 bases, and 10 bases lay in between. CDR1 and CDR2 (germline): MNHNY, SVGAGI (reference sequence). The CDR3 has 13 residues. The data are from a study of CD8+ T cells in alopecia areata. Treatment noted: oral pan-JAK inhibitor, 5-10 mg twice daily. Collection of lesional scalp punch biopsies and peripheral blood was performed in alopecia areata patients.

The chain joins TRBV6-6 to TRBJ2-7; D call uncertain. This specimen consisted of CD8+ T cells sorted from blood, obtained at week 24, from a patient treated with tofacitinib. The origin of this receptor is a human donor with alopecia areata. CDR3 DNA sequence: TGTGCCAGCAGTTACGAAGGTGGCAACGAGCAGTACTTC. This codes for CASSYEGGNEQYF.